This TCR beta chain was captured by sequencing in a study of blood T cell repertoires in COVID-19 (TCRdb year 2020). Notes on the research overall: The collaborator samples originated in the United States, Italy and Spain and spanned the acute and convalescent phases of COVID-19. The prospective study material was composed of cDNA or gDNA derived from T cells, B-cell-depleted T cells, or PBMCs. The dataset comprised deeply sampled blood TCRbeta repertoires from subjects exposed to, actively infected with, or recovered from COVID-19. A freely available public database, intended as a resource for researchers studying the immune response to SARS-CoV-2, is where the repertoires were released. Samples were obtained from the ongoing ImmuneRACE study (first 160 participants) and from 1,200 or so subjects provided by 6 global collaborators. A de-identified subject ID, COVID-19 status, age in years and sex were almost always included in the sample metadata. Where available, HLA class I and class II types were taken from metadata supplied by the sample provider and were not determined by assay-based typing. Findings and caveats that apply to the study as a whole: How much clinical and demographic metadata was included differed by source and by participant, and the metadata was provided uncurated.

To note about this clone: The antigen this receptor binds is unknown. Per-nucleotide qualities are absent, and no much larger clonotype sits a single base away.

TCRbeta CDR3 regions were amplified from genomic DNA by means of the immunoSEQ Assay, a bias-controlled multiplex PCR. Per the original workflow: Nucleated cell counts per sample were estimated from amplification of reference gene primers within the assay. To quantify the absolute abundance of each unique TCRbeta CDR3 rearrangement, sequence reads were collapsed and filtered. For each sample, productive Simpson clonality was calculated as the square root of Simpson's diversity index over productive rearrangements. Drawn from immuneACCESS, this table holds only the in-frame rearrangements with V and J called that TCRdb kept. Clones are partly lost; checked studies trace under half to an unresolved V gene and leave the rest unexplained. The V and J calls and clone size were taken over from that table, and D and trimming were inferred from the DNA. The table for this sample lists about 70,000 clones; about 86% of them were counted only once. In total, the top ten clones hold 9% to 15% of the sample.

CDR3 length: 15 amino acids, cysteine to phenylalanine. This entry keeps only the CDR3 DNA: 45 bases, framed from base 1. CDR1 and CDR2 were assigned from the germline V gene as SGHAT and FQNNGV. Relative to germline, V is missing 5 bases and J is missing 2 bases, with 7 bases of the junction outside any gene match. Each collaborating institution followed its own protocols to collect whole blood in K2EDTA tubes. For TCRbeta analysis, collaborators shipped samples as frozen whole blood, isolated PBMCs, or DNA extracted from either of those sample types. The receptor's source is a human donor in a cohort sampled during active COVID-19. Sequenced sample: peripheral blood. The V and J segments used are TRBV11-2 and TRBJ2-7, and TRBD1 aligns with 9 junction nucleotides. The CDR3 protein: CASSTGTGRTYEQYF. The DNA sequence is TGTGCCAGCAGCACCGGGACAGGGAGGACCTACGAGCAGTACTTC.